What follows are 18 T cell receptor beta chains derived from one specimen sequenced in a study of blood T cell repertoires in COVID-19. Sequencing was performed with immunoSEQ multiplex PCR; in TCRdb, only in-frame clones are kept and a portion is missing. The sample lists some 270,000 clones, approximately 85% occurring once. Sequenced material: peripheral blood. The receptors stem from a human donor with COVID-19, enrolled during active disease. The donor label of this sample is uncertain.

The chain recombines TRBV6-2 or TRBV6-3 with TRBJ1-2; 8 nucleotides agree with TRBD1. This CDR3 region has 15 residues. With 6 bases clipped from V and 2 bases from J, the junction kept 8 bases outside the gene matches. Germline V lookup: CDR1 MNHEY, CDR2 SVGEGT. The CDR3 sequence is CASSLDRVPNYGYTF. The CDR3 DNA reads TGTGCCAGCAGCCTGGACAGGGTCCCGAACTATGGCTACACCTTC.

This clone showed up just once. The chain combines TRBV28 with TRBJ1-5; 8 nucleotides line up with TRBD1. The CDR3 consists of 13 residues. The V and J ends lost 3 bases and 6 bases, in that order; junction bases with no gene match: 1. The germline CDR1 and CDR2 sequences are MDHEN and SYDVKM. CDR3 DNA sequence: TGTGCCAGCAGTTTGGACAGGGCTCAGCCCCAGCATTTT. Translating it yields CASSLDRAQPQHF. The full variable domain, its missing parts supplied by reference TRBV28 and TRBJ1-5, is DVKVTQSSRYLVKRTGEKVFLECVQDMDHENMFWYRQDPGLGLRLIYFSYDVKMKEKGDIPEGYSVSREKKERFSLILESASTNQTSMYLCASSLDRAQPQHFGDGTRLSIL.

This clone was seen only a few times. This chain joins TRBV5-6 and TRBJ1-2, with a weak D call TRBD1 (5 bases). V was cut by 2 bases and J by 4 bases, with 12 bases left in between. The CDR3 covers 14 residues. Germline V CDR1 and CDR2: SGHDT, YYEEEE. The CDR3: CASSFSAGSYGYTF. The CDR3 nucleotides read TGTGCCAGCAGCTTTTCCGCAGGGTCCTATGGCTACACCTTC.

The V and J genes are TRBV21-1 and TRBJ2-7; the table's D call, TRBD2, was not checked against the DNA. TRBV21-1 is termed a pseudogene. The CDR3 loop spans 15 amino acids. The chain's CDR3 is CASSKGRIASYEQYF. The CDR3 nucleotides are TGTGCCAGCAGCAAAGGTCGGATAGCGTCCTACGAGCAGTACTTC.

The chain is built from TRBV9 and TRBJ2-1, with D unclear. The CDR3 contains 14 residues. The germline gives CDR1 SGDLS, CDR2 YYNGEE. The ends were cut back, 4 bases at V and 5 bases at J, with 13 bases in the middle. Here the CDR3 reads CASSLTTWNNEQFF. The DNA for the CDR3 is TGTGCCAGCAGCCTAACGACTTGGAACAATGAGCAGTTCTTC.

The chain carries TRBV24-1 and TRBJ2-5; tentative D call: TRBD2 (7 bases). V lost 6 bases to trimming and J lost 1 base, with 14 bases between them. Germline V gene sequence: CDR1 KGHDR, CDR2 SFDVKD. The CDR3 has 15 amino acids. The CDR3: CATSTARGAQETQYF. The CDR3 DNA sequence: TGTGCCACCAGTACCGCCCGGGGGGCCCAAGAGACCCAGTACTTC.

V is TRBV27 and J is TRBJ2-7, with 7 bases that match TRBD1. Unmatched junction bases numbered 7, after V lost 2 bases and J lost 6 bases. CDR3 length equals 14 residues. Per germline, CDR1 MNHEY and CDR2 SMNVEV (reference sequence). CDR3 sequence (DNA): TGTGCCAGCAGTTTAATCCGGGACAGCGCCGAGCAGTACTTC. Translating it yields CASSLIRDSAEQYF.

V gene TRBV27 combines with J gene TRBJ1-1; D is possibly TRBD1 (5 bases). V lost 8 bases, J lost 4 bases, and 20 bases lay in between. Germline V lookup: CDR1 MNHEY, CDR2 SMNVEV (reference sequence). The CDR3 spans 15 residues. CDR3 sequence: CASRPSPGGITEAFF. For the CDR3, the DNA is TGTGCCAGCCGCCCGTCACCGGGGGGTATCACTGAAGCTTTCTTT.

The CDR3 DNA is TGTGCCAGCAGTGAAAGAGGGGCGGACAGCCTCTATACTATCCGTGGCTACACCTTC. This translates into CASSERGADSLYTIRGYTF. The rearrangement links TRBV6-1 to TRBJ1-2, with D perhaps matching TRBD1 (6 bases). V lost 2 bases and J 7 bases, leaving 29 bases between the germline ends. The CDR3 is 19 amino acids. Germline V CDR1 and CDR2: MNHNS, SASEGT.

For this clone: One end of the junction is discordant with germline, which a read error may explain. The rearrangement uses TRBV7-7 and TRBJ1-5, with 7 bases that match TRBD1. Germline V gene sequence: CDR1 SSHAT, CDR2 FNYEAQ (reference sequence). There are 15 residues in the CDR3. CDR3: CASSPQGDSNQPQHF. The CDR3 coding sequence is TGTGCTAGCAGCCCCCAGGGGGATAGCAATCAGCCCCAGCATTTT.

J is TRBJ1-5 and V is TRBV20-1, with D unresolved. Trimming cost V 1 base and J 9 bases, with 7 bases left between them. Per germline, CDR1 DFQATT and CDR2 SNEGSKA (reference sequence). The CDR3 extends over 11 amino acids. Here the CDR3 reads CSARGSGPQHF. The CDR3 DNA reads TGCAGTGCTAGAGGGTCCGGGCCCCAGCATTTT.

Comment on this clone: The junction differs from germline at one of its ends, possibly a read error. The CDR3 sequence: CASSSRTRTDPQYF. The CDR3 bases are TGTGCCAGCAGCTCACGGACTAGAACAGATCCGCAGTATTTT. V is TRBV7-9 and J is TRBJ2-3; 7 bases line up with TRBD2. Per the germline V gene, CDR1 is SEHNR and CDR2 is FQNEAQ (reference sequence). The CDR3 is 14 amino acids.

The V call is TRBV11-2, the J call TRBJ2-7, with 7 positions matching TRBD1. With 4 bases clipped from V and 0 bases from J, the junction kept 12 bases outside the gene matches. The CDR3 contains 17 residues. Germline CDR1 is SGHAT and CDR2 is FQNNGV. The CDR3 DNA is TGTGCCAGCAGCTCCAACCCCGCACAGGGGATCTCCTACGAGCAGTACTTC. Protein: CASSSNPAQGISYEQYF.

CDR3 in DNA: TGTGCCAGCAGTTTTTATAGTGGGGGCCTTAACTATGGCTACACCTTC. It codes for CASSFYSGGLNYGYTF. The chain joins TRBV28 to TRBJ1-2; a weak D match, TRBD1 (6 bases). Germline CDR1 is MDHEN and CDR2 is SYDVKM. The CDR3 loop spans 16 amino acids. Trimming cost V 3 bases and J 1 base, with 15 bases left between them.

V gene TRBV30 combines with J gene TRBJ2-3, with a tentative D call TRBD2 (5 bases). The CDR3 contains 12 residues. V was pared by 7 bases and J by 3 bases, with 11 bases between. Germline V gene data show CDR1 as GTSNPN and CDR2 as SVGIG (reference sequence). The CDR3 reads CASTGITDTQYF. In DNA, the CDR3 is TGTGCCTCGACCGGGATAACAGATACGCAGTATTTT.

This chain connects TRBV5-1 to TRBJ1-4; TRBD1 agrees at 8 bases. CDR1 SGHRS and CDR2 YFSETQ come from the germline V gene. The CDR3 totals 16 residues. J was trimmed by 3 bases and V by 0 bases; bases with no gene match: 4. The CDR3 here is CASSLAPTGANEKLFF. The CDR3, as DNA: TGCGCCAGCAGCTTGGCCCCGACAGGGGCTAATGAAAAACTGTTTTTT.

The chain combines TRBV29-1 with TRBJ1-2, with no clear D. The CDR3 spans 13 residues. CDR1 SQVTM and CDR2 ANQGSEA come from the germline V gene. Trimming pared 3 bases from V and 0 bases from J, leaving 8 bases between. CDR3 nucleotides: TGCAGCGTTGACAGGAAAGCTAACTATGGCTACACCTTC. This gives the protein CSVDRKANYGYTF.

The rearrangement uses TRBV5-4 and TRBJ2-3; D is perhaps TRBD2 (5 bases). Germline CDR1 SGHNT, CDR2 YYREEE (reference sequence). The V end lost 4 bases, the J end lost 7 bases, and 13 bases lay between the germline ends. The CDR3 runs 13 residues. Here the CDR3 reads CASSPAGLNTQYF. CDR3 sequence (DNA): TGTGCCAGCAGCCCCGCGGGTCTAAATACGCAGTATTTT. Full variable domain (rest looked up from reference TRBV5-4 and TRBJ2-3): ETGVTQSPTHLIKTRGQQVTLRCSSQSGHNTVSWYQQALGQGPQFIFQYYREEENGRGNFPPRFSGLQFPNYSSELNVNALELDDSALYLCASSPAGLNTQYFGPGTRLTVL.